This T cell receptor beta chain stems from a study of blood T cell repertoires in COVID-19. Study details: Donors in the United States, Italy and Spain gave samples during acute or convalescent COVID-19.

Sequencing was performed with immunoSEQ multiplex PCR; in TCRdb, only in-frame clones are kept and a portion is missing. Here the sample spans roughly 50,000 clones, roughly 85% being singletons. Sequenced: peripheral blood. The clonotype originates from a human donor in a cohort sampled during active COVID-19.

The CDR3 DNA reads as TGTGCCAGTAGCTTCGGCGGGACAGGGAATGGCTACACCTTC. The encoded protein is CASSFGGTGNGYTF. J is TRBJ1-2 and V is TRBV19; 9 bases agree with TRBD1. The CDR3 covers 14 residues. Germline lookup yields CDR1 LNHDA and CDR2 SQIVND (reference sequence). V shed 6 bases, J shed 6 bases, and the junction held 8 bases outside the gene matches.